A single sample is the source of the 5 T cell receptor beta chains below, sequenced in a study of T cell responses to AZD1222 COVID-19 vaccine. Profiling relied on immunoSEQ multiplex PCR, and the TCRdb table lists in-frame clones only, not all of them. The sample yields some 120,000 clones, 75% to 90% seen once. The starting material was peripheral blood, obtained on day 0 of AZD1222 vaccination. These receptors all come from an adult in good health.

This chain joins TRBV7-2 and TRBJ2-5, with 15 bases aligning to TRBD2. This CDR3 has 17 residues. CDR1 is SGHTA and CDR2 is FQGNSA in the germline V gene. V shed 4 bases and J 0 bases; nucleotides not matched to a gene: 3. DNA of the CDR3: TGTGCCAGCAGCTCAGGACTAGCGGGAGGGTACCAAGAGACCCAGTACTTC. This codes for CASSSGLAGGYQETQYF.

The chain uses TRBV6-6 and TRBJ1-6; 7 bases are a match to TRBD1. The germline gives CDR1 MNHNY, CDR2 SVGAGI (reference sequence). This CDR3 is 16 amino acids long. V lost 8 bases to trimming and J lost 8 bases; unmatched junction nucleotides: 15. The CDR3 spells CASRGQQSVRDSPLHF. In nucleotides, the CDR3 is TGTGCCAGCCGGGGACAGCAATCCGTCAGAGATTCACCCCTCCACTTT.

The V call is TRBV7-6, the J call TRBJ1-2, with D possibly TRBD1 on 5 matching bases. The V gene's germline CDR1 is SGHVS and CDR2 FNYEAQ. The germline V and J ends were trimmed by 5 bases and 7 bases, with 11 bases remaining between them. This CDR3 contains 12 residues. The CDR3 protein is CASSPDSFGYTF. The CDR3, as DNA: TGTGCCAGCAGCCCTGACAGTTTTGGCTACACCTTC.

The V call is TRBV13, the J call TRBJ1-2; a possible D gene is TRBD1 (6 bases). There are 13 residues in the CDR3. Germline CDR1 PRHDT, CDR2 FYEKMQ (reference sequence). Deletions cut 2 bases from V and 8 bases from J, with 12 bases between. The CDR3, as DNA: TGTGCCAGCAGCTTACTTAGACAGGACGGCTACACCTTC. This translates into CASSLLRQDGYTF.

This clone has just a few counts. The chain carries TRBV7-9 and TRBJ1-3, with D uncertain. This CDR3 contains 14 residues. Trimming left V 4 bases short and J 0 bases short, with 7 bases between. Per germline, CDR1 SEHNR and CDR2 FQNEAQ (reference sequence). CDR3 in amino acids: CASSSRVSGNTIYF. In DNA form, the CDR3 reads TGTGCCAGCAGCTCAAGGGTCTCTGGAAACACCATATATTTT.